Below are 12 T cell receptor beta chains sequenced from a single sample in a study of blood T cells in healthy people across ages (dated by TCRdb to 2013 to 2016). Libraries were built with 5' RACE. TCRdb lists the instrument as Illumina HiSeq 2500. A second about 7 to 12 cycle PCR used a sample-barcoded 5' primer and a J-beta primer mix. TCRdb trimmed public reads at Q25 via fastp, called clones via MiXCR and kept in-frame beta chains. All rows with the same CDR3 protein become a single entry with the most common DNA and genes. This sample holds roughly 2 million distinct CDR3 sequences; around 50% were observed only once. Over 2% of the sample goes to the ten largest clones. The sample was blood. These receptors all stem from a woman aged 40-49 years in good health.

This chain joins TRBV7-2 and TRBJ1-2, with D possibly matching TRBD1 (6 bases). Trimming left V 6 bases short and J 4 bases short, with 24 bases between. The CDR3 loop spans 17 amino acids. CDR1 is SGHTA, CDR2 FQGNSA, per germline. The CDR3 loop reads CASRGGKGTAGAYGYTF. CDR3 sequence (DNA): TGTGCCAGCAGGGGGGGTAAGGGTACGGCAGGGGCCTATGGCTACACCTTC.

In its sample, this clonotype was seen a few times. The V gene is TRBV14, the J gene TRBJ2-5; possible D gene TRBD2, 6 bases. The J call is doubtful: the DNA matches TRBJ2-7 better. The CDR3 contains 13 residues. Germline CDR1 and CDR2: SGHDN and FVKESK. The CDR3 DNA sequence: TGTGCCAGCAGCCAGGCGGGGCCTGCCGAGCAGTACTTC. Residues: CASSQAGPAEQYF.

The chain combines TRBV6-2 or TRBV6-3 with TRBJ2-5; D gene ambiguous. The CDR3 sequence is 13 residues long. The V and J ends lost 4 bases and 5 bases respectively, with 11 bases between them. Germline CDR1 and CDR2: MNHEY and SVGEGT. CDR3 DNA sequence: TGTGCCAGCAGTTTACCCTATCGTGAGACCCAGTACTTC. It codes for CASSLPYRETQYF.

In its sample, this clonotype was seen a few times. The chain uses TRBV12-3 or TRBV12-4 and TRBJ2-5; 7 bases fit TRBD1. Trimming removed 7 bases from V and 2 bases from J; junction bases left unmatched: 7. The CDR3 spans 14 residues. The CDR3 here is CASTETGRQETQYF. CDR3 in DNA: TGTGCCAGCACCGAGACAGGGCGTCAAGAGACCCAGTACTTC.

This clonotype was counted many times. The rearrangement links TRBV20-1 to TRBJ2-7; a possible D gene is TRBD2 (5 bases). CDR1 DFQATT and CDR2 SNEGSKA come from the germline V gene (reference sequence). The CDR3 has 13 residues. The CDR3: CRVPGLLGYEQYF. CDR3 DNA sequence: TGCAGGGTACCCGGACTCCTTGGATACGAGCAGTACTTC.

The J gene is TRBJ2-3, the V gene TRBV12-3 or TRBV12-4, with D possibly TRBD2 on 5 matching bases. V was pared by 11 bases and J by 2 bases, with 11 bases between. The CDR3 contains 12 residues. The CDR3 DNA reads as TGTGCCGGATCGGGGAACACAGATACGCAGTATTTT. It specifies CAGSGNTDTQYF.

There are a few counts of this clonotype. The chain has TRBV7-2 and TRBJ2-1; 9 nucleotides agree with TRBD1. This CDR3 is built from 17 residues. Germline V lookup: CDR1 SGHTA, CDR2 FQGNSA. Trimming cost V 2 bases and J 7 bases; bases outside gene matches: 12. The CDR3 loop reads CASSLWAREQGANEQFF. In DNA form, the CDR3 reads TGTGCCAGCAGCTTATGGGCGCGGGAACAGGGGGCAAATGAGCAGTTCTTC. The full variable domain, in which reference TRBV7-2 and TRBJ2-1 provide the parts outside the CDR3, is GAGVSQSPSNKVTEKGKDVELRCDPISGHTALYWYRQSLGQGLEFLIYFQGNSAPDKSGLPSDRFSAERTGGSVSTLTIQRTQQEDSAVYLCASSLWAREQGANEQFFGPGTRLTVL.

The chain links TRBV18 to TRBJ2-4, with D unresolved. The CDR3 covers 16 residues. V dropped 5 bases and J dropped 0 bases, with 14 bases sitting between them. Per the germline V gene, CDR1 is KGHSH and CDR2 is LQKENI. CDR3 nucleotides: TGTGCCAGCTCAGCCCGGGTGGACCTAGCCAAAAACATTCAGTACTTC. It specifies CASSARVDLAKNIQYF.

This clonotype was found a few times. The chain employs TRBV9 and TRBJ2-1; tentatively, D is TRBD1 (6 bases). The CDR3 is 13 amino acids. V dropped 3 bases and J dropped 4 bases, with 8 bases sitting between them. Germline lookup yields CDR1 SGDLS and CDR2 YYNGEE. CDR3 sequence (DNA): TGTGCCAGCAGCGACGGACAGTACAATGAGCAGTTCTTC. Its protein is CASSDGQYNEQFF.

This clonotype came up a few times. This chain links TRBV19 with TRBJ2-3; D possibly corresponds to TRBD2 (5 bases). Germline CDR1 reads LNHDA; CDR2 reads SQIVND (reference sequence). The CDR3 runs 16 residues. V was pared by 6 bases and J by 1 base, with 17 bases between. The CDR3 region is CASRPLRAPGTDTQYF. The CDR3 nucleotides are TGTGCCAGTAGGCCCCTGAGGGCCCCAGGCACAGATACGCAGTATTTT.

The V and J genes are TRBV6-5 and TRBJ2-1; 11 bases are shared with TRBD2. This CDR3 is built from 15 residues. Germline V gives CDR1 MNHEY, CDR2 SVGAGI. Germline trimming cut 6 bases from V and 8 bases from J; bases unmatched to any gene: 9. The CDR3 here is CASREVAGGVDEQFF. The CDR3 region has the DNA TGTGCCAGCAGAGAGGTAGCGGGGGGGGTGGATGAGCAGTTCTTC.

This clonotype came up a few times. The V and J genes are TRBV2 and TRBJ1-4; D ambiguous. With 6 bases removed from V and 11 bases from J, the gap between germline ends came to 16 bases. The germline V gene has CDR1 SNHLY and CDR2 FYNNEI. CDR3 size: 13 residues. The CDR3 coding sequence is TGTGCCAGCAGCGACGGATTATTCGGGAAACTGTTTTTT. It is translated as CASSDGLFGKLFF.